Each of the 26 T cell receptor beta chains below was sequenced from the same sample in a study of T cell repertoires in cytomegalovirus infection. Antigens of these TCRs are unknown. Each CDR3 protein gets one entry after TCRdb re-called the reads with MiXCR. The sample lists about 920,000 distinct CDR3 sequences, around 30% seen once, with around 15% in the top ten. Material: cultured CD8+ T cells from PBMCs, obtained from culture after CMV antigen stimulation. The receptor source for this set is a human donor in good health (CMV status not recorded). Some clones in this sample may be carry-over from other donors' samples.

This clonotype was counted at least ten times. This sequence joins TRBV12-3 or TRBV12-4 and TRBJ1-2; 8 bases are shared with TRBD1. The J segment lost 2 bases and the V segment lost 4 bases, leaving 12 bases of the junction unmatched. The CDR3 length is 17 residues. The CDR3 DNA sequence: TGTGCCAGCAGTTACGGGAGGACAGGGATGGGCAACTATGGCTACACCTTC. It encodes CASSYGRTGMGNYGYTF.

This chain connects TRBV7-9 to TRBJ1-5; 7 positions match TRBD1. Losses at the gene ends were 5 bases for V and 3 bases for J; bases not matched to a gene: 10. Germline loops: CDR1 SEHNR, CDR2 FQNEAQ (reference sequence). The CDR3 is made up of 16 amino acids. In DNA form, the CDR3 reads TGTGCCAGCAGCCCTAAGGGGACAGCAATCAATCAGCCCCAGCATTTT. Its protein is CASSPKGTAINQPQHF.

Concerning this clonotype itself: This may arise from a read error, as a much more abundant clone is one base away. The conserved closing phenylalanine or tryptophan is absent in this CDR3, likely reflecting a read error. The chain combines TRBV7-2 with TRBJ2-3; maybe TRBD2 (6 bases). The CDR3 has 15 residues. Germline CDR1 SGHTA, CDR2 FQGNSA. Trimming shortened V by 2 bases and J by 2 bases, and 11 bases separated the two germline ends. CDR3 in DNA: TGTGCCAGCAGCTTATTCGGGGGAGACACAGATACGCAGTATTCT. This sequence encodes CASSLFGGDTDTQYS.

This clonotype was seen repeatedly, ten times or more. The chain carries TRBV12-3 or TRBV12-4 and TRBJ1-1; the D is unclear. The CDR3 sequence is 15 residues long. Trimming removed 4 bases at V and 0 bases at J, with 12 bases between. This CDR3 reads CASSSPGSMNTEAFF. CDR3 bases: TGTGCCAGCAGTTCCCCAGGATCCATGAACACTGAAGCTTTCTTT.

Written as DNA, the CDR3 is TGTGCCAGCAGTGACGGACTAGCGGGGGGCAGAAATGAGCAGTTCTTC. It codes for CASSDGLAGGRNEQFF. This rearrangement joins TRBV6-1 to TRBJ2-1, with 14 bases identical to TRBD2. The V segment lost 3 bases and the J segment 7 bases; nucleotides outside the gene matches: 5. There are 16 residues in the CDR3. Per germline, CDR1 MNHNS and CDR2 SASEGT.

The chain combines TRBV5-6 with TRBJ2-1; D could derive from TRBD1 or TRBD2 (6 bases each). The CDR3 extends over 18 amino acids. V dropped 3 bases and J dropped 3 bases, with 22 bases sitting between them. Germline V gene data show CDR1 as SGHDT and CDR2 as YYEEEE. Here the CDR3 reads CASSSHFFVGGLYNEQFF. The CDR3 DNA follows: TGTGCCAGCAGCTCCCACTTTTTTGTGGGGGGCCTCTACAATGAGCAGTTCTTC.

This clonotype has more than one count but fewer than ten. This chain links TRBV7-2 with TRBJ1-6; 8 bases agree with TRBD1. Germline loops: CDR1 SGHTA, CDR2 FQGNSA. The length of the CDR3 is 15 residues. Germline trimming cut 5 bases from V and 6 bases from J; bases unmatched to any gene: 6. CDR3: CASSMDRAANSPLHF. The DNA for the CDR3 is TGTGCCAGCAGCATGGACAGGGCAGCTAATTCACCCCTCCACTTT.

The chain employs TRBV20-1 and TRBJ2-1; 9 bases match TRBD2. CDR3 length: 16 residues. V was pared by 1 base and J by 5 bases, with 9 bases of the junction left unmatched. Germline CDR1 DFQATT, CDR2 SNEGSKA (reference sequence). This chain's CDR3 is CSARGGGGALNNEQFF. CDR3 sequence (DNA): TGCAGTGCTAGAGGAGGCGGGGGGGCCTTGAACAATGAGCAGTTCTTC.

This clonotype has more than one count but fewer than ten. This chain links TRBV4-1 with TRBJ2-2, with unresolved D. Looked up from germline, CDR1 is MGHRA and CDR2 is YSYEKL. The CDR3 length is 17 residues. The germline V and J ends were trimmed by 4 bases and 5 bases, with 20 bases remaining between them. CDR3 in amino acids: CASSLEASGPGTGELFF. CDR3 in DNA: TGCGCCAGCAGCCTAGAGGCATCGGGTCCAGGTACCGGGGAGCTGTTTTTT.

This chain uses TRBV20-1 with TRBJ2-5, with D possibly TRBD2 on 6 matching bases. CDR1 and CDR2 (germline): DFQATT, SNEGSKA (reference sequence). This CDR3 region has 13 residues. V was cut by 5 bases and J by 2 bases, with 12 bases left in between. CDR3 protein: CSAFGTGQETQYF. DNA of the CDR3: TGCAGTGCTTTTGGGACTGGACAAGAGACCCAGTACTTC.

The chain employs TRBV7-9 and TRBJ2-7; possibly TRBD1 or TRBD2 for D (5 bases each). Germline V gene lookup returns CDR1 SEHNR and CDR2 FQNEAQ (reference sequence). Trimming left V 5 bases short and J 3 bases short, with 20 bases between. CDR3 length: 16 residues. This CDR3 is CASSPGTGRRNYEQYV. DNA for the CDR3: TGTGCCAGCAGCCCGGGGACGGGCAGGCGTAACTACGAGCAGTACGTC.

This clonotype was seen many times. CDR3 loop: CASSFGGLETQYF. The CDR3 DNA sequence: TGTGCCAGCAGTTTCGGGGGGCTGGAGACCCAGTACTTC. The genes are TRBV27 and TRBJ2-5; a possible D gene is TRBD2 (7 bases). CDR1 and CDR2 (germline): MNHEY, SMNVEV (reference sequence). CDR3 size: 13 residues. V lost 3 bases and J lost 5, with 10 bases in between.

The chain couples TRBV10-3 to TRBJ2-3; D is perhaps TRBD1 (5 bases). V lost 6 bases and J 0 bases, leaving 10 bases between the germline ends. Per germline, CDR1 ENHRY and CDR2 SYGVKD. The CDR3 extends over 14 amino acids. The chain's CDR3 is CAISQGSSTDTQYF. CDR3 in DNA: TGTGCCATCAGCCAGGGATCTAGCACAGATACGCAGTATTTT.

This clonotype showed up just once. The CDR3 here is CASSQLAGGRAEQFF. In nucleotides, the CDR3 is TGCGCCAGCAGCCAGCTAGCGGGGGGGCGGGCTGAGCAGTTCTTC. The chain links TRBV4-1 to TRBJ2-1; 12 nucleotides match TRBD2. CDR3 length equals 15 residues. Trimming removed 3 bases from V and 9 bases from J; junction bases left unmatched: 6. Per the germline V gene, CDR1 is MGHRA and CDR2 is YSYEKL.

The chain combines TRBV25-1 with TRBJ2-7; D may match TRBD1 or TRBD2 (5 bases each). The germline V gene has CDR1 MGHDK and CDR2 SYGVNS. The V end lost 1 base, the J end lost 5 bases, and 15 bases lay between the germline ends. CDR3 length: 15 amino acids. CDR3 sequence: CASSEWGRPQDEQYF. CDR3 DNA sequence: TGTGCCAGCAGTGAATGGGGACGGCCCCAAGACGAGCAGTACTTC.

As concerns this clonotype: This could be a read error, since a much larger clone is one nucleotide away. The chain employs TRBV7-4 and TRBJ1-2; 7 bases align to TRBD1. The CDR3 has 14 residues. The germline V gene encodes CDR1 SGHVT and CDR2 SQSDAQ. With 5 bases clipped from V and 1 base from J, the junction kept 4 bases outside the gene matches. CDR3 in DNA: TGTGCCAGCAGCGCGGACAGGTTTAACTATGGCTACACCTTC. The encoded protein is CASSADRFNYGYTF.

This clonotype showed up just a few times. The chain couples TRBV10-3 to TRBJ2-6; 7 bases match TRBD1. From germline, CDR1 is ENHRY and CDR2 SYGVKD. Germline trimming cut 9 bases from V and 0 bases from J; bases unmatched to any gene: 8. The CDR3 has 16 residues. In DNA form, the CDR3 reads TGTGCCATTGAGGGGGCGATGAGCTCTGGGGCCAACGTCCTGACTTTC. Its translation is CAIEGAMSSGANVLTF.

V and J are TRBV7-6 and TRBJ1-3; D unclear. The CDR3 contains 14 residues. Per germline, CDR1 SGHVS and CDR2 FNYEAQ. V was pared by 5 bases and J by 4 bases, with 12 bases between. CDR3 in DNA: TGTGCCAGCAGCCCGAAAGGACGGGGAAACACCATATATTTT. Its translation: CASSPKGRGNTIYF.

This chain uses TRBV2 with TRBJ2-7; 8 nucleotides match TRBD1. V was pared by 6 bases and J by 0 bases, with 7 bases of the junction left unmatched. This CDR3 region has 15 residues. From germline, CDR1 is SNHLY and CDR2 FYNNEI. The CDR3 loop is CASRAGTGISYEQYF. In DNA form, the CDR3 reads TGTGCCAGCAGGGCCGGGACAGGCATCTCCTACGAGCAGTACTTC.

At least ten counts were recorded for this clonotype. This sequence joins TRBV7-6 and TRBJ1-1; no firm D call. V dropped 5 bases and J dropped 11 bases, with 12 bases sitting between them. The CDR3 loop spans 11 amino acids. The germline gives CDR1 SGHVS, CDR2 FNYEAQ. DNA of the CDR3: TGTGCCAGCAGCCAGTACGGGGTGGCTTTCTTT. This codes for CASSQYGVAFF.

This chain uses TRBV2 with TRBJ2-5; TRBD1 is a possible D gene (6 bases). V gave up 8 bases and J gave up 5 bases, with 21 bases separating them. Germline lookup yields CDR1 SNHLY and CDR2 FYNNEI. This CDR3 region has 15 residues. The CDR3 is CASRGGAGLSETQYF. CDR3 in DNA: TGTGCCAGCCGAGGGGGAGCAGGGCTTTCGGAGACCCAGTACTTC.

The chain is built from TRBV7-6 and TRBJ2-1, with a possible D match to TRBD1 (5 bases). The length of the CDR3 is 13 residues. Germline-derived CDR1 and CDR2 are SGHVS and FNYEAQ. V was cut by 2 bases and J by 10 bases, with 12 bases left in between. The CDR3, as DNA: TGTGCCAGCAGCTTAAGTGGGGCCGGGGAGCAGTTCTTC. It is translated as CASSLSGAGEQFF.

The gene calls are TRBV27 and TRBJ2-3; 9 bases match TRBD1. This CDR3 spans 12 amino acids. Trimming at V came to 4 bases and at J to 15 bases, leaving 8 bases not matched to a gene. CDR1 is MNHEY and CDR2 is SMNVEV in the germline V gene (reference sequence). This chain's CDR3 is CASSSRDRVEYF. The DNA for the CDR3 is TGTGCCAGCAGTTCCCGGGACAGGGTTGAATATTTT.

The chain recombines TRBV7-3 with TRBJ2-4; TRBD1 matches at 7 bases. V shed 5 bases, J shed 7 bases, and the junction held 5 bases outside the gene matches. Germline V gene sequence: CDR1 SGHTA, CDR2 FQGTGA. CDR3 length: 13 residues. The CDR3 sequence: CASSGRGKNIQYF. CDR3 nucleotide sequence: TGTGCCAGCAGCGGCAGGGGGAAGAACATTCAGTACTTC. The full variable domain, completed using reference TRBV7-3 and TRBJ2-4, is GAGVSQTPSNKVTEKGKYVELRCDPISGHTALYWYRQSLGQGPEFLIYFQGTGAADDSGLPNDRFFAVRPEGSVSTLKIQRTERGDSAVYLCASSGRGKNIQYFGAGTRLSVL.

The chain links TRBV2 to TRBJ1-4; no reliable D call. CDR1 SNHLY and CDR2 FYNNEI come from the germline V gene. Trimming shortened V by 6 bases and J by 5 bases, and 16 bases separated the two germline ends. The CDR3 runs to 15 residues. Here the CDR3 reads CASREFSSPNEKLFF. The CDR3 nucleotides read TGTGCCAGCAGAGAATTCAGCTCTCCGAATGAAAAACTGTTTTTT.

This clonotype occurred a few times. The chain joins TRBV11-2 to TRBJ2-5; no clear D. V was shortened by 5 bases and J by 5 bases, with 21 bases between the two germline ends. The V gene's germline CDR1 is SGHAT and CDR2 FQNNGV. This CDR3 is 16 amino acids long. CDR3 sequence: CASSPLERFGGETQYF. The DNA of the CDR3 is TGTGCCAGCAGCCCCCTTGAAAGGTTCGGTGGGGAGACCCAGTACTTC.